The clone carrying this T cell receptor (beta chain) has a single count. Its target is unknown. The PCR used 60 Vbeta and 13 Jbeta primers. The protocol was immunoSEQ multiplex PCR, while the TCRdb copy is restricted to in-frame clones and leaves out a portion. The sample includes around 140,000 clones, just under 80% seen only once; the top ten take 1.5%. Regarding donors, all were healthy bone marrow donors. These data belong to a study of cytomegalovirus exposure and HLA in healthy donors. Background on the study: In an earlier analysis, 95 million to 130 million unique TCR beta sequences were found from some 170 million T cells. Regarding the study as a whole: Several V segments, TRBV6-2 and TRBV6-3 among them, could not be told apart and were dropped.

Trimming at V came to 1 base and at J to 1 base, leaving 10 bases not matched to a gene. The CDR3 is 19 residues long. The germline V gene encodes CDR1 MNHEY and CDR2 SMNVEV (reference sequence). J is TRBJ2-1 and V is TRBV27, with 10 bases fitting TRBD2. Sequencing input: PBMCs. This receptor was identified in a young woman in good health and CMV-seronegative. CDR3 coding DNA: TGTGCCAGCAGTTTATTTGGGACTAGCGACTCCGATTCCTACAATGAGCAGTTCTTC. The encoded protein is CASSLFGTSDSDSYNEQFF.